This T cell receptor beta chain was identified during a study of T cell responses to AZD1222 COVID-19 vaccine. V shed 1 base and J shed 7 bases, with 10 bases lying between them. Per germline, CDR1 SGHNT and CDR2 YENEEA. The length of the CDR3 is 14 residues. With regard to this clone: Its target is not known.

Repertoires were generated with immunoSEQ multiplex PCR, while TCRdb's copy carries only in-frame clones and drops some. This sample has some 150,000 clones, with about nine tenths found just once. The study, taken as a whole, reports: The CD4 TCRs associated with vaccination extended across spike and predominated at 160-218 and 743-854.

The TCR sequence derives from an adult in good health. The material sequenced was peripheral blood, taken on day 0 of AZD1222 vaccination. The rearrangement links TRBV11-3 to TRBJ2-2, with D possibly matching TRBD1 (6 bases). CDR3 in DNA: TGTGCCAGCAGCTTAGTGCAGGGGTACGGGGAGCTGTTTTTT. Translating gives CASSLVQGYGELFF.